These 23 T cell receptor beta chains came from one sample sequenced in a study of blood T cell repertoires in COVID-19. Profiling relied on immunoSEQ multiplex PCR, and the TCRdb table lists in-frame clones only, not all of them. The table includes 100,000 to 150,000 clones, 87% detected once. Sequencing was performed on peripheral blood. These TCRs come from a woman in her sixties with acute or convalescent COVID-19.

This chain connects TRBV25-1 to TRBJ1-2; TRBD1 agrees at 8 bases. The CDR3 is made up of 13 amino acids. V trimming: 6 bases; J trimming: 8 bases; junction bases outside the gene matches: 8. The germline V gene has CDR1 MGHDK and CDR2 SYGVNS. The CDR3 region is CASRGGQGSGYTF. CDR3 nucleotides: TGTGCCAGCAGGGGAGGACAGGGATCCGGCTACACCTTC.

This chain links TRBV19 with TRBJ2-1; 9 bases fit TRBD2. Unmatched junction bases numbered 6, after V lost 6 bases and J lost 3 bases. Germline lookup yields CDR1 LNHDA and CDR2 SQIVND (reference sequence). CDR3 length: 15 amino acids. For the CDR3, the DNA is TGTGCCAGTAGGGTGGGTAGCGGGAGCTACAATGAGCAGTTCTTC. Translating it yields CASRVGSGSYNEQFF.

The V and J genes are TRBV10-3 and TRBJ1-1, with D uncertain. CDR1 and CDR2 from the germline V gene are ENHRY and SYGVKD. CDR3 length equals 13 residues. Trimming cost V 8 bases and J 0 bases, with 10 bases left between them. The CDR3 loop reads CAIGKELNTEAFF. The CDR3 coding sequence is TGTGCCATCGGAAAGGAGCTGAACACTGAAGCTTTCTTT.

The chain has TRBV28 and TRBJ2-2; perhaps TRBD2 as D (6 bases). This CDR3 comprises 15 residues. Germline lookup yields CDR1 MDHEN and CDR2 SYDVKM. V gave up 8 bases and J gave up 4 bases, with 17 bases separating them. CDR3 sequence: CASSPAGYLTGELFF. The CDR3 DNA reads TGTGCCAGCTCTCCCGCGGGGTATCTCACCGGGGAGCTGTTTTTT.

This clone was seen only once. The gene calls are TRBV9 and TRBJ2-3; TRBD2 agrees at 8 bases. Germline V gene sequence: CDR1 SGDLS, CDR2 YYNGEE. CDR3 length equals 16 residues. V was pared by 4 bases and J by 3 bases, with 10 bases of the junction left unmatched. The CDR3 nucleotides read TGTGCCAGCAGCCCACTAGCGGCCCTGGGGACAGATACGCAGTATTTT. Protein product: CASSPLAALGTDTQYF.

This chain joins TRBV10-3 and TRBJ1-4; 7 nucleotides match TRBD1. Germline V lookup: CDR1 ENHRY, CDR2 SYGVKD. This CDR3 has 14 amino acids. V dropped 6 bases and J dropped 8; count of bases not matched to a gene: 9. CDR3 DNA: TGTGCCATCAGCGCAGGGGGTCTTGAGGAAAAACTGTTTTTT. This sequence encodes CAISAGGLEEKLFF.

The CDR3 is CASSEQGVETQYF. The CDR3 DNA is TGTGCCAGCAGTGAACAGGGCGTGGAGACCCAGTACTTC. This chain uses TRBV12-3 or TRBV12-4 with TRBJ2-5, with a possible D match to TRBD1 (6 bases). The CDR3 runs 13 residues. V lost 5 bases, J lost 5 bases, and 12 bases lay in between.

The chain links TRBV5-1 to TRBJ2-2, with 7 positions matching TRBD2. Trimming at V came to 0 bases and at J to 2 bases, leaving 1 base not matched to a gene. The CDR3 contains 15 residues. Looked up from germline, CDR1 is SGHRS and CDR2 is YFSETQ. The CDR3 protein is CASSLGAGNTGELFF. The CDR3 bases are TGCGCCAGCAGCTTGGGAGCGGGAAACACCGGGGAGCTGTTTTTT.

The chain carries TRBV9 and TRBJ1-6; D uncertain. Trimming removed 4 bases at V and 5 bases at J, with 10 bases between. Germline-derived CDR1 and CDR2 are SGDLS and YYNGEE. CDR3 length equals 14 residues. Here the CDR3 DNA reads TGTGCCAGCAGCCCCCGGGTTAATAATTCACCCCTCCACTTT. This sequence encodes CASSPRVNNSPLHF.

The genes are TRBV6-5 and TRBJ1-2, with 8 bases fitting TRBD1. CDR3 length: 15 amino acids. Germline CDR1 reads MNHEY; CDR2 reads SVGAGI. The V and J ends lost 0 bases and 4 bases, in that order; junction bases with no gene match: 4. CDR3 bases: TGTGCCAGCAGTTACTCGCAGGGGGCCCCCTATGGCTACACCTTC. Amino acids: CASSYSQGAPYGYTF.

Only one count was recorded for this clone. The rearrangement uses TRBV28 and TRBJ2-2, with 7 positions matching TRBD2. Germline CDR1 reads MDHEN; CDR2 reads SYDVKM. CDR3 length equals 16 residues. Trimming took 3 bases from V and 0 from J; bases not matched to a gene: 4. CDR3 protein: CASSFPGTTNTGELFF. In DNA form, the CDR3 reads TGTGCCAGCAGTTTTCCCGGGACTACGAACACCGGGGAGCTGTTTTTT.

This chain uses TRBV27 with TRBJ1-6; D gene uncertain. The V and J ends lost 3 bases and 10 bases respectively, with 16 bases between them. Germline lookup yields CDR1 MNHEY and CDR2 SMNVEV (reference sequence). This CDR3 is built from 15 residues. This chain's CDR3 is CASSFPVHPMSPLHF. As DNA, the CDR3 is TGTGCCAGCAGTTTCCCGGTCCACCCAATGTCACCCCTCCACTTT.

This chain joins TRBV6-2 or TRBV6-3 and TRBJ2-5; 10 bases align to TRBD2. The CDR3 is 15 amino acids. Per the germline V gene, CDR1 is MNHEY and CDR2 is SVGEGT. Trimming at V came to 2 bases and at J to 6 bases, leaving 6 bases not matched to a gene. The chain's CDR3 is CASSYRTSGLQTQYF. DNA of the CDR3: TGTGCCAGCAGTTACCGGACTAGCGGCTTGCAGACCCAGTACTTC.

The rearrangement links TRBV11-2 to TRBJ2-7; D perhaps matches TRBD1 (5 bases). The germline gives CDR1 SGHAT, CDR2 FQNNGV. Trimming took off 1 base at V and 5 bases at J, with 9 bases between the two ends. This CDR3 comprises 13 residues. This CDR3 reads CASSLVGRDEQYV. DNA for the CDR3: TGTGCCAGCAGCTTAGTCGGCAGGGACGAGCAGTACGTC.

The genes are TRBV18 and TRBJ2-7, with TRBD1 identical over 9 bases. The CDR3 is made up of 15 amino acids. CDR1 and CDR2 from the germline V gene are KGHSH and LQKENI. J was trimmed by 6 bases and V by 6 bases; bases with no gene match: 12. CDR3: CASSPSGQGTAEQYF. The CDR3 nucleotides read TGTGCCAGCTCGCCGTCGGGACAGGGTACAGCCGAGCAGTACTTC.

The chain links TRBV10-3 to TRBJ2-2, with a possible D match to TRBD1 (6 bases). V lost 4 bases and J 1 base, leaving 13 bases between the germline ends. The CDR3 is 16 amino acids. The germline gives CDR1 ENHRY, CDR2 SYGVKD. The CDR3: CAISGTGTLNTGELFF. CDR3 in DNA: TGTGCCATCAGTGGGACCGGGACACTGAACACCGGGGAGCTGTTTTTT.

The chain employs TRBV11-2 and TRBJ1-1, with D hard to call. This CDR3 spans 12 amino acids. CDR1 is SGHAT and CDR2 is FQNNGV in the germline V gene. Trimming took off 1 base at V and 4 bases at J, with 4 bases between the two ends. The CDR3 here is CASSLGPTEAFF. For the CDR3, the DNA is TGTGCCAGCAGCTTAGGGCCCACTGAAGCTTTCTTT.

The CDR3 sequence is CASRTGQTNYGYTF. The CDR3 bases are TGTGCCAGCAGGACAGGGCAGACTAACTATGGCTACACCTTC. The chain uses TRBV27 and TRBJ1-2; 7 bases map to TRBD1. This CDR3 region has 14 residues. V was pared by 6 bases and J by 0 bases, with 4 bases of the junction left unmatched. The V gene's germline CDR1 is MNHEY and CDR2 SMNVEV (reference sequence).

The chain employs TRBV7-9 and TRBJ1-4; no reliable D call. Trimming stripped 3 bases from V and 4 bases from J, with 15 bases between. Germline loops: CDR1 SEHNR, CDR2 FQNEAQ (reference sequence). The CDR3 contains 16 residues. As DNA, the CDR3 is TGTGCCAGCAGCTTTCGGGTCAGCGACGTTAATGAAAAACTGTTTTTT. It is translated as CASSFRVSDVNEKLFF.

The J gene is TRBJ1-4, the V gene TRBV28; 10 bases line up with TRBD1. Germline CDR1 and CDR2: MDHEN and SYDVKM. V was pared by 6 bases and J by 7 bases, with 8 bases of the junction left unmatched. This CDR3 comprises 15 residues. The CDR3 region has the DNA TGTGCCAGCAGCCAAGAGACAGGGGGCAGTGAAAAACTGTTTTTT. Its translation is CASSQETGGSEKLFF.

The V call is TRBV10-1, the J call TRBJ2-3; 7 bases align to TRBD1. The CDR3 spans 15 residues. J gave up 2 bases and V 8 bases, and 10 bases lay outside the gene matches. CDR1 is WNHNN, CDR2 SYGVQD, per germline (reference sequence). Here the CDR3 reads CASGPGTVNTDTQYF. In nucleotides, the CDR3 is TGCGCCAGCGGGCCCGGGACAGTAAACACAGATACGCAGTATTTT.

The gene calls are TRBV19 and TRBJ1-1; the D is unclear. The V end lost 5 bases, the J end lost 5 bases, and 15 bases lay between the germline ends. CDR3 length equals 14 residues. The germline V gene encodes CDR1 LNHDA and CDR2 SQIVND (reference sequence). CDR3 nucleotides: TGTGCCAGTAGTCTGGCGAGGGAAGGGACTGAAGCTTTCTTT. It codes for CASSLAREGTEAFF.

The chain combines TRBV18 with TRBJ1-5; possible D gene TRBD1, 5 bases. CDR1 and CDR2 (germline): KGHSH, LQKENI. V was cut by 3 bases and J by 7 bases, with 13 bases left in between. There are 14 residues in the CDR3. CDR3 nucleotide sequence: TGTGCCAGCTCACCGATGGGCCAGGGACAGCCCCAGCATTTT. It encodes CASSPMGQGQPQHF.